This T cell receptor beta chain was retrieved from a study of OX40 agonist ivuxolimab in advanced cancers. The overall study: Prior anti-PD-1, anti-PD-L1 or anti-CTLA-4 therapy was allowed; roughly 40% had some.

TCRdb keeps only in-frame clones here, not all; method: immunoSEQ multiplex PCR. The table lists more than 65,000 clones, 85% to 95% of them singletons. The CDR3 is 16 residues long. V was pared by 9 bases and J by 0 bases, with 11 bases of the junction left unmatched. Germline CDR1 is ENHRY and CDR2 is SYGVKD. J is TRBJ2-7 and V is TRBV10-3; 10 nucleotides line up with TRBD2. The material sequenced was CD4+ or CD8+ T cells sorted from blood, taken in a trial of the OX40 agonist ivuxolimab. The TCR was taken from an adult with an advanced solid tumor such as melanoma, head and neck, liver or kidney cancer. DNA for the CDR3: TGTGCCATAGGGGCCTTAGCGGGGGGACACTCCTACGAGCAGTACTTC. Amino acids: CAIGALAGGHSYEQYF.